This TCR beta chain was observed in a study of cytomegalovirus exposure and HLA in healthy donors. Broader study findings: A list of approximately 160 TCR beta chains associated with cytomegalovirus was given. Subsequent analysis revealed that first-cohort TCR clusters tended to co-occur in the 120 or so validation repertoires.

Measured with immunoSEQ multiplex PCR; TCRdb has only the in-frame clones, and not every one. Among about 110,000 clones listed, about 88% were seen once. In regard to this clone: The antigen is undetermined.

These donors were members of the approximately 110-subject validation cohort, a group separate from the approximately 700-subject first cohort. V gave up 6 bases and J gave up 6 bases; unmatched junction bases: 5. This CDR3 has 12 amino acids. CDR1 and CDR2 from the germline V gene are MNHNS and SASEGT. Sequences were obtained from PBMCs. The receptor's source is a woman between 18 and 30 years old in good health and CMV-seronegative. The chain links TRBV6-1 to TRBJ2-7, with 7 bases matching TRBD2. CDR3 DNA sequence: TGTGCCAGCAGCGTGGGAGGGTTCGAGCAGTACTTC. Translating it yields CASSVGGFEQYF.